The T cell receptor beta chain described here comes from a study of blood T cell repertoires in COVID-19. Study at large: Samples came from the United States, Italy and Spain, spanning acute and convalescent COVID-19.

The CDR3 runs 12 residues. The germline V gene has CDR1 SGHAT and CDR2 FQNNGV. Trimming left V 5 bases short and J 2 bases short, with 5 bases between. Original analysis: How many nucleated cells were present was estimated from reference gene primer amplification. TCRdb keeps only in-frame clones here, not all; method: immunoSEQ multiplex PCR. V, J and clone size are taken as reported in that table, and D and trimming were inferred from the DNA itself. The sample consists of approximately 94,000 clones, 90% to 95% of them appearing once. With respect to this clone: The same CDR3 also results from other DNA sequences found in this sample.

The V and J genes are TRBV11-2 and TRBJ2-3, with D unclear. Sequencing input: peripheral blood. The receptor comes from a man aged 50 to 60 with active COVID-19. The CDR3 nucleotides are TGTGCCAGCAGCCCTTCCACAGATACGCAGTATTTT. This encodes CASSPSTDTQYF.